Following are 29 T cell receptor beta chains from one sample sequenced in a study of blood T cell repertoires in COVID-19. Sequencing used immunoSEQ multiplex PCR; TCRdb keeps in-frame clones, though not all of them. The table includes some 240,000 clones, roughly four fifths detected once. Sequenced: peripheral blood. The receptors shown here come from an elderly woman with acute or convalescent COVID-19.

The V and J genes are TRBV4-1 and TRBJ1-4, with a possible D match to TRBD1 (6 bases). Deletions cut 4 bases from V and 0 bases from J, with 24 bases between. This CDR3 is 20 amino acids long. Germline V CDR1 and CDR2: MGHRA, YSYEKL. The CDR3 bases are TGCGCCAGCAGCCCGTCGGGCAGGGGAACGCCTGGAACAACTAATGAAAAACTGTTTTTT. Protein product: CASSPSGRGTPGTTNEKLFF.

Here the CDR3 DNA reads TGTGCCAGCAGCTTATGGGCAGGGATGGCCCCTAATGAAAAACTGTTTTTT. Translating gives CASSLWAGMAPNEKLFF. This chain joins TRBV7-9 and TRBJ1-4; possible D gene TRBD1, 5 bases. The CDR3 runs 17 residues. Germline CDR1 is SEHNR and CDR2 is FQNEAQ (reference sequence). Trimming cost V 2 bases and J 3 bases, with 16 bases left between them.

CDR3: CASSYSGTGVYGYTF. In DNA, the CDR3 is TGTGCCAGCAGTTATTCCGGGACAGGGGTGTATGGCTACACCTTC. This chain links TRBV6-5 with TRBJ1-2; 10 bases fit TRBD1. The CDR3 runs 15 residues. Trimming took 3 bases from V and 5 from J; bases not matched to a gene: 6. Germline V gene sequence: CDR1 MNHEY, CDR2 SVGAGI.

The chain recombines TRBV29-1 with TRBJ2-3; D may be TRBD2 (6 bases). The CDR3 sequence is 14 residues long. Germline CDR1 is SQVTM and CDR2 is ANQGSEA. Trimming took off 1 base at V and 2 bases at J, with 10 bases between the two ends. The CDR3, as DNA: TGCAGCGTTGAAGGGAGGGTACCCACAGATACGCAGTATTTT. This translates into CSVEGRVPTDTQYF.

This clone was seen only once. The chain has TRBV4-1 and TRBJ2-3; 11 bases are shared with TRBD2. The germline CDR1 and CDR2 sequences are MGHRA and YSYEKL. V shed 2 bases, J shed 6 bases, and the junction held 4 bases outside the gene matches. The CDR3 spans 15 residues. The CDR3 DNA follows: TGCGCCAGCAGCCAACGACTAGCGGGGAGCGATACGCAGTATTTT. Protein product: CASSQRLAGSDTQYF.

The chain uses TRBV11-3 and TRBJ2-1; D remains unclear. This CDR3 is built from 14 residues. V was cut by 3 bases and J by 8 bases, with 14 bases left in between. From germline, CDR1 is SGHNT and CDR2 YENEEA. CDR3 bases: TGTGCCAGCAGCTTGACTTCCGCATCCGATGAGCAGTTCTTC. This codes for CASSLTSASDEQFF.

V usage is TRBV3-1 (or the pseudogene TRBV3-2) and J usage is TRBJ2-7; the match to TRBD1 covers 9 bases. The CDR3 extends over 13 amino acids. Germline trimming cut 6 bases from V and 5 bases from J; bases unmatched to any gene: 5. Looked up from germline, CDR1 is LGHDT and CDR2 is YNNKEL (reference sequence). As DNA, the CDR3 is TGTGCCAGCAGTGACGGACAGGGGCACGAGCAGTACTTC. It specifies CASSDGQGHEQYF.

With respect to this clone: Other DNA variants within this sample encode the same CDR3. The chain recombines TRBV2 with TRBJ1-3; D is undetermined. V was pared by 6 bases and J by 3 bases, with 9 bases between. The length of the CDR3 is 13 residues. Per the germline V gene, CDR1 is SNHLY and CDR2 is FYNNEI. As DNA, the CDR3 is TGTGCCAGCAGCCCCGGGGTTGGAAACACCATATATTTT. Translated: CASSPGVGNTIYF.

The chain links TRBV28 to TRBJ1-3; D possibly corresponds to TRBD1 (6 bases). The length of the CDR3 is 15 residues. Trimming took off 2 bases at V and 0 bases at J, with 8 bases between the two ends. The germline V gene encodes CDR1 MDHEN and CDR2 SYDVKM. Written as DNA, the CDR3 is TGTGCCAGCAGTTTACCGACAGGCTCTGGAAACACCATATATTTT. Translated: CASSLPTGSGNTIYF.

V gene TRBV18 combines with J gene TRBJ1-1; no definite D call. CDR1 KGHSH and CDR2 LQKENI come from the germline V gene. V was pared by 6 bases and J by 3 bases, with 11 bases between. The CDR3 extends over 13 amino acids. The CDR3 is CASSVTEYTEAFF. CDR3 coding DNA: TGTGCCAGCTCCGTAACAGAGTACACTGAAGCTTTCTTT.

The J gene is TRBJ2-7, the V gene TRBV28; 7 nucleotides line up with TRBD1. Germline V gives CDR1 MDHEN, CDR2 SYDVKM. V lost 5 bases, J lost 7 bases, and 8 bases stayed unmatched. The CDR3 runs 13 residues. CDR3 residues: CASSGQDLGEQYF. The DNA of the CDR3 is TGTGCCAGCAGTGGACAGGATTTGGGTGAGCAGTACTTC.

This clone has only one observation. The chain has TRBV6-5 and TRBJ1-1, with 8 bases that match TRBD1. The CDR3 runs to 14 residues. The V and J ends lost 5 bases and 7 bases, in that order; junction bases with no gene match: 9. Germline loops: CDR1 MNHEY, CDR2 SVGAGI. As DNA, the CDR3 is TGTGCCAGCAGTCCACTGGACAGGGCCCGTGAAGCTTTCTTT. It specifies CASSPLDRAREAFF.

The chain couples TRBV6-5 to TRBJ2-1; the D is unclear. Germline values: CDR1 MNHEY, CDR2 SVGAGI. Trimming removed 2 bases at V and 9 bases at J, with 14 bases between. This CDR3 is built from 14 residues. The CDR3 nucleotides are TGTGCCAGCAGTTACACGTCCCAGGTTAGTGAGCAGTTCTTC. Protein sequence: CASSYTSQVSEQFF.

This clone was counted a few times. The rearrangement links TRBV12-3 or TRBV12-4 to TRBJ2-7, with 7 positions matching TRBD1. V trimming: 6 bases; J trimming: 4 bases; junction bases outside the gene matches: 6. This CDR3 is 13 amino acids long. For the CDR3, the DNA is TGTGCCAGCAGATCGGACAGGAGGTACGAGCAGTACTTC. It specifies CASRSDRRYEQYF.

V and J are TRBV4-1 and TRBJ2-1; TRBD2 agrees at 8 bases. With V trimmed by 1 base and J by 6 bases, 5 bases remained unmatched. Germline CDR1 MGHRA, CDR2 YSYEKL. CDR3 size: 15 residues. The CDR3 region is CASSQAAAGGNEQFF. DNA for the CDR3: TGCGCCAGCAGCCAAGCGGCGGCGGGGGGCAATGAGCAGTTCTTC.

The rearrangement joins TRBV4-1 to TRBJ1-1; TRBD1 agrees at 11 bases. The CDR3 is 13 amino acids. Trimming took 2 bases from V and 10 from J; bases not matched to a gene: 3. Germline-derived CDR1 and CDR2 are MGHRA and YSYEKL. The CDR3 coding sequence is TGCGCCAGCAGCCAACGGGACAGGGGGACAGCTTTCTTT. Translating gives CASSQRDRGTAFF.

This chain links TRBV5-1 with TRBJ1-3; D is perhaps TRBD1 (6 bases). CDR3 length equals 14 residues. CDR1 and CDR2 from the germline V gene are SGHRS and YFSETQ. V lost 2 bases and J 2 bases, leaving 8 bases between the germline ends. The CDR3 DNA reads TGCGCCAGCAGCTTAGGACAGACTGGAAACACCATATATTTT. Amino acid sequence: CASSLGQTGNTIYF.

This chain links TRBV13 with TRBJ2-3; 8 nucleotides match TRBD2. The CDR3 is 17 residues long. V was clipped by 0 bases and J by 2 bases; unmatched bases: 7. The germline gives CDR1 PRHDT, CDR2 FYEKMQ (reference sequence). The CDR3 sequence is CASSLGLAGGLTDTQYF. DNA for the CDR3: TGTGCCAGCAGCTTAGGTCTCGCGGGGGGCCTCACAGATACGCAGTATTTT.

This clone occurred once. The J gene is TRBJ2-3, the V gene TRBV24-1; 9 positions agree with TRBD1. Trimming cost V 3 bases and J 3 bases; bases outside gene matches: 6. Per the germline V gene, CDR1 is KGHDR and CDR2 is SFDVKD. CDR3 length equals 16 residues. The CDR3: CATSDRGDRVTDTQYF. The DNA of the CDR3 is TGTGCCACCAGTGATCGAGGGGACAGGGTGACAGATACGCAGTATTTT.

The rearrangement links TRBV28 to TRBJ2-7, with 8 bases lining up with TRBD1. V dropped 6 bases and J dropped 6; count of bases not matched to a gene: 4. Germline values: CDR1 MDHEN, CDR2 SYDVKM. This CDR3 is built from 12 residues. The CDR3 here is CASRNTGGEQYF. CDR3 bases: TGTGCCAGCAGAAATACAGGGGGCGAGCAGTACTTC.

With respect to this clone: The sample carries other DNA sequences with the same CDR3. The chain carries TRBV3-1 (or the pseudogene TRBV3-2) and TRBJ1-3; tentative D call: TRBD1 (6 bases). The germline V gene has CDR1 LGHDT and CDR2 YNNKEL (reference sequence). The CDR3 has 13 residues. V was clipped by 6 bases and J by 1 base, with 7 bases between them. CDR3 region: CASSQGSGNTIYF. The CDR3 bases are TGTGCCAGCAGTCAGGGGTCTGGAAACACCATATATTTT.

The gene calls are TRBV2 and TRBJ1-1; TRBD1 matches 7 bases. V dropped 6 bases and J dropped 5; count of bases not matched to a gene: 9. The CDR3 sequence is 14 residues long. Germline V lookup: CDR1 SNHLY, CDR2 FYNNEI. The CDR3 nucleotides read TGTGCCAGCAGCCCGACAGGGCGGAGAACTGAAGCTTTCTTT. Translation: CASSPTGRRTEAFF.

The chain joins TRBV25-1 to TRBJ2-7; perhaps TRBD2 as D (5 bases). Trimming left V 0 bases short and J 1 base short, with 13 bases between. In germline, CDR1 is MGHDK, CDR2 SYGVNS. The CDR3 has 16 residues. CDR3 amino acids: CASSEYGPGYSYEQYF. As DNA, the CDR3 is TGTGCCAGCAGTGAATATGGGCCGGGATATTCCTACGAGCAGTACTTC.

The chain links TRBV4-2 to TRBJ2-2; D might be TRBD2 (6 bases). The CDR3 sequence is 16 residues long. V was pared by 4 bases and J by 7 bases, with 19 bases between. CDR1 and CDR2 (germline): LGHNA, YNFKEQ. DNA for the CDR3: TGTGCCAGCAGCCCCTCCCCGGGACTCGGGGTCGGGGAGCTGTTTTTT. Its protein is CASSPSPGLGVGELFF.

Note on this clone: The junction departs from germline at one end; a sequencing error may be responsible. This sequence joins TRBV5-4 and TRBJ1-4; 8 nucleotides match TRBD1. Germline assignment: CDR1 SGHNT and CDR2 YYREEE (reference sequence). This CDR3 comprises 15 residues. CDR3 nucleotides: TGTGCCAGCAGCTTGGCGGGACAGGATAATAAAAAACTGTTTTTT. The encoded protein is CASSLAGQDNKKLFF.

This chain links TRBV5-1 with TRBJ1-3; D possibly corresponds to TRBD1 (5 bases). The CDR3 totals 14 residues. Germline V gives CDR1 SGHRS, CDR2 YFSETQ. The germline V and J ends were trimmed by 2 bases and 1 base, with 7 bases remaining between them. This CDR3 is CASSLDRSGNTIYF. The CDR3, as DNA: TGCGCCAGCAGCTTAGACAGATCTGGAAACACCATATATTTT.

The chain is built from TRBV10-3 and TRBJ2-6, with TRBD1 matching over 8 bases. CDR3 length equals 17 residues. Germline loops: CDR1 ENHRY, CDR2 SYGVKD. V lost 4 bases and J lost 0; bases outside the gene matches: 5. CDR3 bases: TGTGCCATCAGTGTGGGGACAGGACCCTCTGGGGCCAACGTCCTGACTTTC. It codes for CAISVGTGPSGANVLTF.

The chain carries TRBV4-1 and TRBJ1-1; TRBD1 agrees at 7 bases. V trimming: 0 bases; J trimming: 8 bases; junction bases outside the gene matches: 9. CDR3 size: 15 residues. Germline CDR1 MGHRA, CDR2 YSYEKL. CDR3 amino acids: CASSQEGQVEGEAFF. CDR3 bases: TGCGCCAGCAGCCAAGAAGGACAGGTGGAGGGAGAAGCTTTCTTT.

V and J are TRBV2 and TRBJ1-2; D unresolved. The germline V gene encodes CDR1 SNHLY and CDR2 FYNNEI. V was shortened by 4 bases and J by 0 bases, with 6 bases between the two germline ends. The CDR3 is 13 residues long. CDR3 coding DNA: TGTGCCAGCAGTGGGGCAGCTAACTATGGCTACACCTTC. It yields the protein CASSGAANYGYTF.